These T cell receptor beta chains were read from a single sample in a study of T-cell reconstitution after alpha-beta-depleted transplantation in children. TCRdb fed the PCR reads into MiXCR, producing one record per CDR3 protein. The sample has under 450,000 distinct CDR3 sequences; around 15% are singletons. This specimen consisted of PBMCs, mostly from graft donor cells, obtained 360 days after TCRalphabeta/CD19-depleted stem cell transplant. The receptors stem from a boy in the first two years of life who had a stem cell transplant for Wiskott-Aldrich syndrome, so the T cells may come from the graft donor. The CDR3 runs from the conserved cysteine through the conserved F or W. A D gene is named only where the DNA matches it firmly. The size entry is marked missing in some rows and otherwise reads once, few, many or a size class.

j_gene,d_gene,v_gene,abundance,CDR3aa,CDR3nt
TRBJ2-1,TRBD2,TRBV4-3,.,CASSQRLAGGPYNEQFF,TGCGCCAGCAGCCAAAGACTAGCGGGAGGTCCTTACAATGAGCAGTTCTTC
TRBJ2-1,.,TRBV7-2,.,CASSLVARPTYNEQFF,TGTGCCAGCAGCTTAGTCGCCAGGCCTACCTACAATGAGCAGTTCTTC
TRBJ1-4,.,TRBV6-5,few,CASGTPATTNEKLFF,TGTGCTTCCGGTACGCCTGCAACAACTAATGAAAAACTGTTTTTT
TRBJ2-1,.,TRBV29-1,.,CSVDSDISSYNEQFF,TGCAGCGTGGACTCCGACATCAGCTCCTACAATGAGCAGTTCTTC
TRBJ2-7,.,TRBV7-9,.,CASEQGPLGEQYF,TGTGCCAGCGAACAGGGCCCGTTGGGAGAGCAGTACTTC
TRBJ2-7,TRBD1,TRBV2,few,CARGGTGQGSSSYEQYF,TGTGCCAGAGGGGGGACAGGGCAGGGTTCCTCCTCCTACGAGCAGTACTTC
TRBJ2-3,TRBD2,TRBV2,.,CASSVRIAGGHWADTQYF,TGTGCCAGCAGTGTACGGATAGCGGGGGGGCATTGGGCAGATACGCAGTATTTT
TRBJ2-1,.,TRBV13,few,CASSLVSAYVYNEQFF,TGTGCCAGCAGCCTCGTCTCAGCCTATGTGTACAATGAGCAGTTCTTC
TRBJ1-1,TRBD1,TRBV6-1,few,CASTRDRSIRGTEAFF,TGTGCCAGCACCCGGGACAGGAGCATCCGAGGCACTGAAGCTTTCTTT
TRBJ2-7,TRBD1,TRBV10-3,few,CAISRGDRVIYEQYF,TGTGCCATCAGCCGCGGGGACAGGGTGATCTACGAGCAGTACTTC
TRBJ1-2,TRBD1,TRBV12-3/TRBV12-4,.,CASSSWVTGGEGYTF,TGTGCCAGCAGTTCCTGGGTTACAGGGGGAGAAGGCTACACCTTC
TRBJ2-3,.,TRBV29-1,many,CSVLDGSSTDTQYF,TGCAGCGTTCTTGACGGATCTAGCACAGATACGCAGTATTTT
TRBJ2-1,TRBD2,TRBV18,.,CASSPLAGGSSYNEQFF,TGTGCCAGCTCACCCTTAGCGGGAGGGAGCTCCTACAATGAGCAGTTCTTC
TRBJ2-3,.,TRBV12-3/TRBV12-4,few,CASSLAGPLGTDTQYF,TGTGCCAGCAGTTTAGCCGGGCCCTTGGGCACAGATACGCAGTATTTT
TRBJ2-1,.,TRBV13,.,CASSSRGPDEQFF,TGTGCCAGCAGCTCGCGGGGCCCGGATGAGCAGTTCTTC
TRBJ2-7,.,TRBV6-2/TRBV6-3,few,CASSYTTSYEQYF,TGTGCCAGCAGTTACACGACTTCTTACGAGCAGTACTTC
TRBJ2-1,TRBD1,TRBV5-1,.,CASSLLQGVSTEQFF,TGCGCCAGCAGCTTATTACAGGGGGTAAGCACTGAGCAGTTCTTC
TRBJ1-2,TRBD1,TRBV12-3/TRBV12-4,.,CASRSTGTFYGYTF,TGTGCCAGCAGGTCGACAGGGACCTTCTATGGCTACACCTTC
TRBJ2-7,TRBD1,TRBV29-1,many,CSARDRAYEQYF,TGCAGCGCCCGGGACAGGGCCTACGAGCAGTACTTC
TRBJ2-3,.,TRBV5-1,few,CASSLTFPQMFADTQYF,TGCGCCAGCAGCTTGACGTTCCCCCAGATGTTCGCAGATACGCAGTATTTT
TRBJ2-5,.,TRBV29-1,few,CSVGSGRIRETQYF,TGCAGCGTTGGATCAGGGCGGATCAGAGAGACCCAGTACTTC
TRBJ2-4,.,TRBV30,.,CAWSALNIQYF,TGTGCCTGGAGTGCCTTAAACATTCAGTACTTC
TRBJ2-1,.,TRBV12-3/TRBV12-4,.,CASSFETRRGNEQFF,TGTGCCAGCAGTTTTGAGACTAGGAGGGGGAATGAGCAGTTCTTC
TRBJ1-1,.,TRBV19,.,CASTLSGRGHTEAFF,TGTGCCAGTACCCTAAGCGGCAGAGGGCACACTGAAGCTTTCTTT
TRBJ2-5,.,TRBV7-9,few,CASSLRQKGGTQYF,TGTGCCAGCAGCTTGAGGCAGAAAGGTGGGACCCAGTACTTC
TRBJ2-7,TRBD1,TRBV24-1,.,CATSDPGTGGHEQYF,TGTGCCACCAGTGACCCCGGGACAGGGGGCCATGAGCAGTACTTC
TRBJ2-2,.,TRBV4-3,few,CASSQDLRNTGELFF,TGCGCCAGCAGCCAAGACCTAAGGAACACCGGGGAGCTGTTTTTT
TRBJ2-4,.,TRBV2,.,CAISLRRDSAGLAKNIQYF,TGTGCCATCAGTTTAAGGAGGGACTCCGCCGGACTAGCCAAAAACATTCAGTACTTC
TRBJ1-1,.,TRBV2,few,CASSEIQGGDTEAFF,TGTGCCAGCAGTGAAATCCAGGGTGGGGACACTGAAGCTTTCTTT
TRBJ2-1,.,TRBV7-9,.,CASSVTGTNEQFF,TGTGCCAGCAGCGTCACAGGGACCAATGAGCAGTTCTTC
TRBJ1-4,.,TRBV6-1,once,CASSEAAGHGHQKLFF,TGTGCCAGCAGTGAAGCCGCCGGACACGGTCACCAAAAACTGTTTTTT
TRBJ2-1,.,TRBV5-1,.,CASSPGLSVNNEQFF,TGCGCCAGCAGCCCGGGACTTTCGGTAAACAATGAGCAGTTCTTC
TRBJ2-7,TRBD2,TRBV30,.,CAWSVGGSTHEQYF,TGTGCCTGGAGTGTAGGCGGGAGTACCCACGAGCAGTACTTC
TRBJ1-5,.,TRBV7-2,many,CASSLDRVGNQPQHF,TGTGCCAGCAGCCTGGACAGAGTTGGAAATCAGCCCCAGCATTTT
TRBJ1-1,.,TRBV20-1,.,CSARGGGRNTEAFF,TGCAGTGCTAGAGGGGGGGGGAGGAACACTGAAGCTTTCTTT
TRBJ2-7,.,TRBV5-1,few,CASRWDGYEQYF,TGCGCCAGCAGGTGGGACGGCTACGAGCAGTACTTC
TRBJ2-5,.,TRBV20-1,.,CSAREGTAQETQYF,TGCAGTGCTAGAGAGGGAACGGCCCAAGAGACCCAGTACTTC
TRBJ2-1,.,TRBV29-1,.,CSVDIWDKLYNEQFF,TGCAGCGTTGACATCTGGGACAAACTTTACAATGAGCAGTTCTTC
TRBJ2-7,TRBD2,TRBV7-2,few,CASSRGGREYEQYF,TGTGCCAGCAGCCGAGGCGGGAGGGAATACGAGCAGTACTTC
TRBJ2-5,.,TRBV29-1,few,CSVATSQETQYF,TGCAGCGTTGCTACTAGCCAAGAGACCCAGTACTTC
TRBJ2-1,TRBD2,TRBV7-9,few,CASSRVAGVGYNEQFF,TGTGCCAGCTCGAGGGTAGCGGGAGTTGGCTACAATGAGCAGTTCTTC
TRBJ2-1,.,TRBV29-1,.,CSVDGVRLTYNEQFF,TGCAGCGTTGACGGGGTCAGGTTGACTTACAATGAGCAGTTCTTC
TRBJ2-5,.,TRBV10-3,.,CAIRTGGQETQYF,TGTGCCATCAGGACCGGGGGCCAAGAGACCCAGTACTTC
TRBJ2-1,TRBD2,TRBV27,.,CASRLSGTHYNEQFF,TGTGCCAGCAGATTAAGCGGGACTCACTACAATGAGCAGTTCTTC
TRBJ2-5,TRBD2,TRBV5-1,.,CASSSLRAWTSGGQETQYF,TGCGCCAGCAGCTCCCTGCGGGCGTGGACTAGCGGGGGTCAAGAGACCCAGTACTTC
TRBJ2-7,TRBD2,TRBV7-6,.,CASSSGTRSYEQYF,TGTGCCAGCAGCTCCGGGACTAGGTCCTACGAGCAGTACTTC
TRBJ2-7,.,TRBV10-3,few,CAISEPRGTAYYEQYF,TGTGCCATCAGTGAGCCCCGAGGTACAGCCTACTACGAGCAGTACTTC
TRBJ2-7,.,TRBV5-1,many,CASSLRTVSYEQYF,TGCGCCAGCAGCCTTAGGACGGTCTCCTACGAGCAGTACTTC
TRBJ2-5,TRBD1,TRBV7-9,.,CASSRRTGGETQYF,TGTGCCAGCAGCCGACGGACAGGGGGAGAGACCCAGTACTTC
TRBJ2-5,TRBD1,TRBV12-3/TRBV12-4,few,CASSPTGGKQTQYF,TGTGCCAGCAGTCCCACAGGGGGCAAGCAGACCCAGTACTTC
TRBJ2-7,.,TRBV27,.,CASSPVGAQVIYEQYF,TGTGCCAGCAGTCCGGTGGGAGCCCAAGTCATCTACGAGCAGTACTTC
TRBJ2-6,TRBD1,TRBV12-3/TRBV12-4,.,CASRRTGQHSGANVLTF,TGTGCCAGCAGGAGGACAGGGCAACACTCTGGGGCCAACGTCCTGACTTTC
TRBJ2-7,.,TRBV10-3,many,CAISERGRGYEQYF,TGTGCCATCAGTGAGAGGGGGAGGGGATACGAGCAGTACTTC
TRBJ2-5,.,TRBV13,few,CASSLGAGKGEETQYF,TGTGCCAGCAGCTTAGGAGCTGGGAAGGGGGAAGAGACCCAGTACTTC
TRBJ2-7,TRBD1,TRBV20-1,.,CSARGGGQPYEQYF,TGCAGTGCTAGAGGAGGGGGACAGCCCTACGAGCAGTACTTC